These T cell receptor beta chains were read from a single sample in a study of regulatory T cells in long-lasting Graves disease. TCRdb re-called the multiplex PCR reads through MiXCR, storing one row per CDR3 protein. The sample carries about 500,000 distinct CDR3 sequences, around 16% recorded once. The same sample was also used in a study of T cells in Graves' hyperthyroidism and ophthalmopathy.

The source was peripheral blood mononuclear cells (PBMCs), collected at new diagnosis, from a patient treated with antithyroid drugs. Every receptor here comes from a middle-aged man with Graves disease. Both conserved end residues are part of each CDR3. A D gene is named only where the DNA matches it firmly. Only some rows state a clone size, as once, few, many or a class for expanded clones.

J: TRBJ2-7
V: TRBV28
length: 13
D: NA
size: many
CDR3: CASTRANPYEQYF
DNA: TGTGCCAGCACGCGGGCCAATCCCTACGAGCAGTACTTC

J: TRBJ2-7
V: TRBV28
length: 14
D: NA
size: many
CDR3: CASSFGGKFHEQYF
DNA: TGTGCCAGCAGTTTTGGGGGGAAGTTCCACGAGCAGTACTTC

J: TRBJ2-7
V: TRBV5-4
length: 15
D: TRBD2
size: NA
CDR3: CASSFGGESSYEQYF
DNA: TGTGCCAGCAGCTTCGGGGGGGAGAGCTCCTACGAGCAGTACTTC

J: TRBJ2-7
V: TRBV6-2/TRBV6-3
length: 14
D: NA
size: many
CDR3: CASRHSQASYEQYF
DNA: TGTGCCAGCAGACACTCACAGGCTTCCTACGAGCAGTACTTC

J: TRBJ1-2
V: TRBV12-5
length: 14
D: NA
size: many
CDR3: CASGSTGRNYGYTF
DNA: TGTGCTAGTGGTTCGACAGGCAGGAACTATGGCTACACCTTC

J: TRBJ2-7
V: TRBV28
length: 13
D: NA
size: many
CDR3: CASRLTSLYEQYF
DNA: TGTGCCAGCAGACTCACTAGCCTCTACGAGCAGTACTTC

J: TRBJ1-1
V: TRBV5-1
length: 13
D: NA
size: many
CDR3: CASSSGGDTEAFF
DNA: TGCGCCAGCAGCTCCGGAGGGGACACTGAAGCTTTCTTT

J: TRBJ2-7
V: TRBV5-4
length: 16
D: NA
size: many
CDR3: CASSLEGRGSNYEQYF
DNA: TGTGCCAGCAGCTTGGAGGGGCGAGGATCGAACTACGAGCAGTACTTC

J: TRBJ1-1
V: TRBV9
length: 15
D: NA
size: few
CDR3: CASSVVGAMNTEAFF
DNA: TGTGCCAGCAGCGTAGTAGGGGCTATGAACACTGAAGCTTTCTTT

J: TRBJ2-1
V: TRBV6-1
length: 13
D: NA
size: NA
CDR3: CASSGLPLNEQFF
DNA: TGTGCCAGCAGCGGACTACCCCTCAATGAGCAGTTCTTC

J: TRBJ2-5
V: TRBV2
length: 14
D: NA
size: many
CDR3: CASSPRTVGETQYF
DNA: TGTGCCAGCAGTCCCCGGACAGTTGGTGAGACCCAGTACTTC

J: TRBJ2-7
V: TRBV5-1
length: 15
D: TRBD2
size: many
CDR3: CASSLDGGDSYEQYF
DNA: TGCGCCAGCAGCTTGGATGGGGGGGACTCCTACGAGCAGTACTTC

J: TRBJ1-1
V: TRBV19
length: 13
D: NA
size: NA
CDR3: CASSPGARAEAFF
DNA: TGTGCCAGTAGTCCGGGGGCTAGGGCTGAAGCTTTCTTT

J: TRBJ2-7
V: TRBV7-9
length: 17
D: TRBD1
size: many
CDR3: CASSLGGSDRGHYEQYF
DNA: TGTGCCAGCAGCCTAGGAGGGAGCGACAGGGGGCACTACGAGCAGTACTTC

J: TRBJ2-1
V: TRBV3-1
length: 16
D: NA
size: many
CDR3: CASSQDRGARTLEQFF
DNA: TGTGCCAGCAGCCAAGATCGAGGTGCCAGGACATTGGAGCAGTTCTTC

J: TRBJ1-2
V: TRBV5-5
length: 15
D: NA
size: NA
CDR3: CASSYHPRSIYGYTF
DNA: TGTGCCAGCAGCTACCACCCCCGTTCTATTTATGGCTACACCTTC

J: TRBJ2-2
V: TRBV6-5
length: 15
D: TRBD2
size: few
CDR3: CASSYNGPAGRELFF
DNA: TGTGCCAGCAGTTATAACGGCCCAGCGGGAAGGGAGCTGTTTTTT

J: TRBJ2-5
V: TRBV6-5
length: 17
D: TRBD1
size: NA
CDR3: CASSYLIPGTGRETQYF
DNA: TGTGCCAGCAGTTACCTAATCCCCGGGACAGGGAGAGAGACCCAGTACTTC

J: TRBJ1-4
V: TRBV28
length: 17
D: NA
size: many
CDR3: CASSPPAGGSRAEKLFF
DNA: TGTGCCAGCAGTCCGCCCGCGGGGGGTTCTAGGGCTGAAAAACTGTTTTTT

J: TRBJ2-2
V: TRBV9
length: 16
D: TRBD2
size: NA
CDR3: CASSVEPSGRTGELFF
DNA: TGTGCCAGCAGCGTAGAACCCAGCGGGAGGACCGGGGAGCTGTTTTTT

J: TRBJ1-2
V: TRBV18
length: 14
D: NA
size: many
CDR3: CASSPSGFEYGYTF
DNA: TGTGCCAGCTCACCCTCAGGATTCGAGTATGGCTACACCTTC

J: TRBJ1-1
V: TRBV19
length: 14
D: NA
size: many
CDR3: CASSIATVNTEAFF
DNA: TGTGCCAGTAGTATAGCGACAGTGAACACTGAAGCTTTCTTT

J: TRBJ1-5
V: TRBV28
length: 12
D: NA
size: many
CDR3: CASSPRRQPQHF
DNA: TGTGCCAGCAGTCCTCGCCGTCAGCCCCAGCATTTT

J: TRBJ1-5
V: TRBV28
length: 16
D: TRBD1
size: many
CDR3: CASSYPDRVRNQPQHF
DNA: TGTGCCAGCAGTTACCCCGACAGGGTTCGGAATCAGCCCCAGCATTTT

J: TRBJ2-1
V: TRBV7-9
length: 12
D: NA
size: NA
CDR3: CASSLSLNEQFF
DNA: TGTGCCAGCAGTCTTAGTCTCAATGAGCAGTTCTTC

J: TRBJ1-4
V: TRBV6-2/TRBV6-3
length: 15
D: TRBD1
size: NA
CDR3: CASSYTTGSNEKLFF
DNA: TGTGCCAGCAGTTACACGACAGGGAGTAATGAAAAACTGTTTTTT

J: TRBJ2-1
V: TRBV9
length: 12
D: TRBD2
size: few
CDR3: CASSAGRARQFF
DNA: TGTGCCAGCAGCGCTGGGAGGGCGCGACAGTTCTTC

J: TRBJ2-1
V: TRBV4-2
length: 14
D: TRBD1
size: once
CDR3: CASSPTGQYNEQFF
DNA: TGTGCCAGCAGCCCGACAGGGCAATACAATGAGCAGTTCTTC

J: TRBJ2-7
V: TRBV20-1
length: 14
D: NA
size: many
CDR3: CSASDRAKTYEQYF
DNA: TGCAGTGCTAGTGATCGGGCAAAAACCTACGAGCAGTACTTC

J: TRBJ2-7
V: TRBV13
length: 12
D: NA
size: few
CDR3: CASSAQEYEQYF
DNA: TGTGCCAGCAGCGCACAGGAATACGAGCAGTACTTC

J: TRBJ1-2
V: TRBV28
length: 14
D: TRBD1
size: many
CDR3: CASSRGQGARGYTF
DNA: TGTGCCAGCAGCCGCGGACAGGGGGCGCGTGGCTACACCTTC

J: TRBJ2-1
V: TRBV5-1
length: 13
D: NA
size: NA
CDR3: CASSPWGQAEQFF
DNA: TGCGCCAGCAGCCCATGGGGGCAGGCCGAGCAGTTCTTC

J: TRBJ1-5
V: TRBV2
length: 15
D: TRBD1
size: many
CDR3: CASRAGQGDEQPQHF
DNA: TGTGCCAGCAGAGCGGGACAGGGAGATGAGCAGCCCCAGCATTTT

J: TRBJ2-7
V: TRBV30
length: 12
D: NA
size: many
CDR3: CAWSVRTYEQYF
DNA: TGTGCCTGGAGTGTCAGAACTTATGAGCAGTACTTC

J: TRBJ2-5
V: TRBV30
length: 13
D: NA
size: NA
CDR3: CAWSTVGPETQYF
DNA: TGTGCCTGGAGTACCGTAGGGCCAGAGACCCAGTACTTC